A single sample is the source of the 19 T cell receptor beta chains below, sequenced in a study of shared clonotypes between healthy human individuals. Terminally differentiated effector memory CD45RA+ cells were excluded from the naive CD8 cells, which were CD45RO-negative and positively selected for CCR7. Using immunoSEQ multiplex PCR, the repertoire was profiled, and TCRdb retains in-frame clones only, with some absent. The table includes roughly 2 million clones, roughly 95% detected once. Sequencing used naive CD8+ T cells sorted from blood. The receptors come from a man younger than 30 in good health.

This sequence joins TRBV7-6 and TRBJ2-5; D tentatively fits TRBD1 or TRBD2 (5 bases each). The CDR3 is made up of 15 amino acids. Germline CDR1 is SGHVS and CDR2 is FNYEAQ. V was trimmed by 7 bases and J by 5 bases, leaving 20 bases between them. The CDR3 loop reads CASTGTQGLGETQYF. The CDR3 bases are TGTGCCAGCACCGGGACCCAGGGCCTTGGCGAGACCCAGTACTTC.

The CDR3 region has the DNA TGCGCCAGCAGTGAAGGGCCTAACTATGGCTACACCTTC. Its translation is CASSEGPNYGYTF. This sequence joins TRBV10-1 and TRBJ1-2; D is unclear. The CDR3 is made up of 13 amino acids. Deletions cut 3 bases from V and 0 bases from J, with 5 bases between. CDR1 is WNHNN, CDR2 SYGVQD, per germline (reference sequence).

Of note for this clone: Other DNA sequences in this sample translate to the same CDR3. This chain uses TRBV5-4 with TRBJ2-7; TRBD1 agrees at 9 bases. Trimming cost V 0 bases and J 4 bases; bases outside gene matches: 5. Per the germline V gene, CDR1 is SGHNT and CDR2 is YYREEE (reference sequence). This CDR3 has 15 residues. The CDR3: CASSLGTGASYEQYF. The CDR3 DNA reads TGTGCCAGCAGCTTGGGGACAGGGGCGTCGTACGAGCAGTACTTC.

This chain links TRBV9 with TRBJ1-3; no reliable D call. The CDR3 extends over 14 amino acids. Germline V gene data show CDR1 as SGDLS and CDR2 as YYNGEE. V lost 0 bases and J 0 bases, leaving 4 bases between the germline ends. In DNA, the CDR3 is TGTGCCAGCAGCGTAGGGCTCTCTGGAAACACCATATATTTT. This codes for CASSVGLSGNTIYF.

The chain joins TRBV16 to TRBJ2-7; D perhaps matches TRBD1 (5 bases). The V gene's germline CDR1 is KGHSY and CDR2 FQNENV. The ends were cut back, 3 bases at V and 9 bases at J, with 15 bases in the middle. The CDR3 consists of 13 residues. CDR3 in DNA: TGTGCCAGCAGCCACTTTACAGGAGAAGGGCAGTACTTC. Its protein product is CASSHFTGEGQYF.

The DNA for the CDR3 is TGCGCCAGCAGCCGTTGGGCGGTTAGCAATCAGCCCCAGCATTTT. It specifies CASSRWAVSNQPQHF. The V call is TRBV5-1, the J call TRBJ1-5, with unresolved D. Trimming took off 4 bases at V and 0 bases at J, with 11 bases between the two ends. The CDR3 totals 15 residues. Germline V gene data show CDR1 as SGHRS and CDR2 as YFSETQ.

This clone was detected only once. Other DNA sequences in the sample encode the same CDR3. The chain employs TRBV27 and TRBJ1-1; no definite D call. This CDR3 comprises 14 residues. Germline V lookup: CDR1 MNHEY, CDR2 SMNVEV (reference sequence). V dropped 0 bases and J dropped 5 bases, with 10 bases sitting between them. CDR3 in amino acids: CASSLSRGATEAFF. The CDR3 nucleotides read TGTGCCAGCAGTTTATCGCGGGGTGCGACTGAAGCTTTCTTT.

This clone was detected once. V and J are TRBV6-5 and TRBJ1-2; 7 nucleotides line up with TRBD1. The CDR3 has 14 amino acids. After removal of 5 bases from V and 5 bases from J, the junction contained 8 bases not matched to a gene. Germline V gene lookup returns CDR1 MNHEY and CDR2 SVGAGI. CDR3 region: CASSGSTGFYGYTF. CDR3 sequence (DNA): TGTGCCAGCAGTGGATCGACAGGGTTTTATGGCTACACCTTC.

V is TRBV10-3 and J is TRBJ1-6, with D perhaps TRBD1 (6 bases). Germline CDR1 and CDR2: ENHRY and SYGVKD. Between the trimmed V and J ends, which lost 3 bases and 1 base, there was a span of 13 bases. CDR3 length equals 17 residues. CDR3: CAISEGTGQSYNSPLHF. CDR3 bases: TGTGCCATCAGTGAAGGAACAGGGCAGTCCTATAATTCACCCCTCCACTTT.

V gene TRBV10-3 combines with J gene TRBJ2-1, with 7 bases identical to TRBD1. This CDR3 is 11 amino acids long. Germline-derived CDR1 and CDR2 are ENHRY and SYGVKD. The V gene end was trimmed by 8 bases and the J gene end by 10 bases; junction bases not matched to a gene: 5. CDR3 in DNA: TGTGCCATCGCAGGACAGGCGGAGCAGTTCTTC. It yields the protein CAIAGQAEQFF.

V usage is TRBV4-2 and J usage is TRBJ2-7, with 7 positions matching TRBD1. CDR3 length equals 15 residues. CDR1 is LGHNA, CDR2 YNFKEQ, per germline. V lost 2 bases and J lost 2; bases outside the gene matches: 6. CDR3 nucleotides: TGTGCCAGCAGCCAACAGTCCGGGACAGCCTACGAGCAGTACTTC. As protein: CASSQQSGTAYEQYF.

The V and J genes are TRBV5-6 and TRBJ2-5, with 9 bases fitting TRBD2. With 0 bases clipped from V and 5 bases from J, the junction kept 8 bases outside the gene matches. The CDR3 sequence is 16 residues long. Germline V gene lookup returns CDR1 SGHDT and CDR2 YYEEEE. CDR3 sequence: CASSLGISGSRETQYF. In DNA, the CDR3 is TGTGCCAGCAGCTTGGGTATTAGCGGGAGCCGGGAGACCCAGTACTTC.

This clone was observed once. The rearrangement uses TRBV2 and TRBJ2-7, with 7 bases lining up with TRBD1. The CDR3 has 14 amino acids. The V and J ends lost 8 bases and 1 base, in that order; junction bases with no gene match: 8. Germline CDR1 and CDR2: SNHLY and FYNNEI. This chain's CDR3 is CASDPGQLSYEQYF. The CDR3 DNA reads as TGTGCCAGCGATCCGGGACAGTTATCCTACGAGCAGTACTTC.

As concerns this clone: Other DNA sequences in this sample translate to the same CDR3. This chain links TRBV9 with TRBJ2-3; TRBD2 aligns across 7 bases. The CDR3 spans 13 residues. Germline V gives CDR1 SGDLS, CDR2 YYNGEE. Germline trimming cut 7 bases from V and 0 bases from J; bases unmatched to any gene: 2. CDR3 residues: CASSGGSTDTQYF. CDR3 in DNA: TGTGCCAGCTCCGGGGGGAGCACAGATACGCAGTATTTT.

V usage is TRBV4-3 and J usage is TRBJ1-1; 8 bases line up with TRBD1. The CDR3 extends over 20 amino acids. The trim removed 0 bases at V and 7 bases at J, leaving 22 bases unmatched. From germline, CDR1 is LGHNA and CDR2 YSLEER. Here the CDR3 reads CASSQDYVGVRGRFSIEAFF. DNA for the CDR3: TGCGCCAGCAGCCAAGATTATGTGGGCGTCAGGGGGCGATTTAGTATTGAAGCTTTCTTT.

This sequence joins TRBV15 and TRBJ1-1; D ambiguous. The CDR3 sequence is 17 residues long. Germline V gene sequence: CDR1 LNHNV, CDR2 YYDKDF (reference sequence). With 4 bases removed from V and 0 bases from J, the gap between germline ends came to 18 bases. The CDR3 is CATSKGQARTLNTEAFF. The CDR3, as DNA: TGTGCCACCAGCAAGGGCCAGGCGAGAACGTTGAACACTGAAGCTTTCTTT. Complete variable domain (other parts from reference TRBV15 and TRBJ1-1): DAMVIQNPRYQVTQFGKPVTLSCSQTLNHNVMYWYQQKSSQAPKLLFHYYDKDFNNEADTPDNFQSRRPNTSFCFLDIRSPGLGDTAMYLCATSKGQARTLNTEAFFGQGTRLTVV.

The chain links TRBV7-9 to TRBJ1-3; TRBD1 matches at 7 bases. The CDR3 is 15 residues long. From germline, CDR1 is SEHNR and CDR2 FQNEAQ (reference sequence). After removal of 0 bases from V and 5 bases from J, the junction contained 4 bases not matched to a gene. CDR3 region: CASSLATGTRNTIYF. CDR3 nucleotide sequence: TGTGCCAGCAGCTTAGCGACAGGGACCAGAAACACCATATATTTT.

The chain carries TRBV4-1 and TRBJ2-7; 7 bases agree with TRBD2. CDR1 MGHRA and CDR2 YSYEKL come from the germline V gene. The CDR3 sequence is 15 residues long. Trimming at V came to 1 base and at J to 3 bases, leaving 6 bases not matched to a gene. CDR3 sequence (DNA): TGCGCCAGCAGCCAAGTATTCGAGCGGGGCTACGAGCAGTACTTC. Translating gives CASSQVFERGYEQYF.

The CDR3: CAIRGPNYGYTF. CDR3 bases: TGTGCCATCAGGGGACCTAACTATGGCTACACCTTC. This chain joins TRBV10-3 and TRBJ1-2, with D possibly matching TRBD1 (5 bases). V was cut by 6 bases and J by 0 bases, with 5 bases left in between. Germline loops: CDR1 ENHRY, CDR2 SYGVKD. This CDR3 has 12 residues.